In this sample, the clone carrying this T cell receptor (beta chain) turned up a few times. Study processing details: Nucleated cell counts were estimated from reference gene primer amplification. Assay: immunoSEQ multiplex PCR; the TCRdb copy retains only in-frame clones and omits some. Clone size and the V and J calls come from that table; the DNA yielded D and trimming. The repertoire holds about 260,000 clones, with approximately 90% as singletons. Enrollees, about 18 to 89 years old, lived in approximately 25 US areas. This record belongs to a study of blood T cell repertoires in COVID-19. Study as a whole: Spain, Italy and the United States supplied samples that represented acute and convalescent COVID-19.

The ends lost 7 bases at V and 4 bases at J; junction bases unmatched: 11. The CDR3 contains 15 residues. Germline V lookup: CDR1 SGHKS, CDR2 YYEKEE (reference sequence). Material for sequencing was PBMCs or T cells enriched from blood (not recorded which). The receptor comes from a woman between 18 and 29 years old who had recovered from COVID-19. The chain joins TRBV5-5 to TRBJ2-3, with 8 nucleotides matching TRBD2. CDR3 amino acids: CASLGGLEGSDTQYF. CDR3 sequence (DNA): TGTGCCAGCCTCGGGGGACTAGAGGGCTCAGATACGCAGTATTTT.